Below, 20 T cell receptor beta chains from the same sample are listed, as sequenced in a study of tissue T cells after allogeneic stem cell transplantation (dated by TCRdb to 2021 to 2024). Preparation of the library involved the immunoSEQ multiplex PCR assay. TCRdb limited this immuneACCESS table to in-frame rearrangements with V and J called. A share of clones is missing; checked studies link under half to unresolved V genes, and the rest is unexplained. Here the sample has about 48,000 clones; around 66% occur a single time. Of the sample, roughly 0.59% is held by the ten largest clones. Sequencing was performed on sorted cells pooled from one or two spleens. Receptor source: a pool of C57BL/6 mice in good health.

To note about this clone: Mouse names are used for the genes. Coverage ceases 1 residue before the CDR3 finishes, and the germline J gene fills in the end. This sequence joins TRBV19 and TRBJ1-1; TRBD1 matches at 9 bases. CDR1 is FNHDT and CDR2 is SITEND in the germline V gene (reference sequence). The J segment lost 6 bases and the V segment lost 5 bases, leaving 8 bases of the junction unmatched. This CDR3 region has 14 residues. The CDR3 sequence is CASSPGTGRAEVFF. CDR3 DNA (partial): TGTGCCAGCAGCCCCGGGACAGGGAGGGCAGAAGTCTTC. Using reference TRBV19 and TRBJ1-1 for the parts outside the CDR3, the full variable domain is GGIITQTPKFLIGQEGQKLTLKCQQNFNHDTMYWYRQDSGKGLRLIYYSITENDLQKGDLSEGYDASREKKSSFSLTVTSAQKNEMAVFLCASSPGTGRAEVFFGKGTRLTVV.

This clone was found once. The genes are named according to mouse. The CDR3 end lies 1 residue beyond the end of the read and is filled in from the germline J gene. The gene calls are TRBV13-1 and TRBJ2-5; D is uncertain. This CDR3 is 12 amino acids long. V gave up 4 bases and J gave up 0 bases, with 3 bases separating them. Germline lookup yields CDR1 NSHNY and CDR2 SYGAGN. The DNA read from the CDR3 is TGTGCCAGCAGTCCTAACCAAGACACCCAGTAC. Protein: CASSPNQDTQY. The full CDR3 reads CASSPNQDTQYF.

Remarks on this clone: The genes are named according to mouse. Read data end 1 residue before the CDR3 end; the end is taken from the germline J gene. The chain has TRBV12-2 and TRBJ2-7, with 11 bases identical to TRBD1. The germline V gene encodes CDR1 SGHLS and CDR2 HYDKME. CDR3 length equals 14 residues. J gave up 2 bases and V 4 bases, and 3 bases lay outside the gene matches. The CDR3 is CASSPGQGAYEQYF. The sequenced part of the CDR3 DNA is TGTGCCAGCTCGCCGGGACAGGGGGCCTATGAACAGTAC.

With regard to this clone: Mouse names are used for the genes. Partial CDR3 DNA: TGTGCCAGCAGCCACAGGGATTCCTATAATTCGCCCCTCTAC. This encodes CASSHRDSYNSPLY. The whole CDR3 is CASSHRDSYNSPLYF. The rearrangement joins TRBV14 to TRBJ1-6; D perhaps matches TRBD1 (6 bases). Read coverage stops 1 residue before the CDR3 terminus; the germline J gene supplies the remainder. TRBJ1-6 is filed as an ORF, its function uncertain. V shed 5 bases and J shed 0 bases, with 9 bases lying between them. The CDR3 loop spans 15 amino acids. The germline V gene encodes CDR1 SGHDT and CDR2 FRDEAV.

This clone was seen a single time. Gene names denote mouse genes. The CDR3 is cut off 1 residue early in the read; its end comes from the germline J gene. The chain uses TRBV14 and TRBJ2-3; D gene uncertain. The V end was cut by 5 bases, the J end by 6 bases, with 10 bases between. The CDR3 consists of 12 residues. Germline CDR1 SGHDT, CDR2 FRDEAV. The CDR3 bases that were read are TGTGCCAGCAGCAGACAAATGGAAACGCTGTAT. Its protein is CASSRQMETLY. The entire CDR3 reads CASSRQMETLYF.

On this clone: Each gene name is a mouse one. With the read ending 1 residue before the CDR3 end, the germline J gene is used to fill in that end. The genes are TRBV13-2 and TRBJ1-3; D unclear. CDR1 is NNHNN and CDR2 is SYGAGS in the germline V gene (reference sequence). This CDR3 region has 13 residues. V was trimmed by 1 base and J by 0 bases, leaving 2 bases between them. CDR3 bases read: TGTGCCAGCGGTGATCATTCTGGAAATACGCTCTAT. Translating gives CASGDHSGNTLY. The full CDR3 is CASGDHSGNTLYF.

As to this clone: Gene names refer to mouse genes. The CDR3 end is not reached by the read, which stops 1 residue before it; the germline J gene fills it in. This sequence joins TRBV16 and TRBJ1-2, with unresolved D. This CDR3 has 13 residues. Trimming removed 0 bases from V and 2 bases from J, with 4 bases in between. Looked up from germline, CDR1 is SGHSA and CDR2 is FRNQAP. The CDR3 reads CASSLDGNSDYTF. The CDR3 bases that were read are TGTGCAAGCAGCTTAGATGGGAACTCCGACTACACC.

As regards this clone: Gene names refer to mouse genes. The CDR3 end lies 1 residue beyond the end of the read and is filled in from the germline J gene. The V call is TRBV29, the J call TRBJ2-4; 8 nucleotides line up with TRBD2. The CDR3 is made up of 14 amino acids. The germline CDR1 and CDR2 sequences are MSHET and SYDVDS. The junction had 7 bases not matched to a gene; V was cut back by 5 bases and J by 6 bases. The CDR3 is CASSPGGSRNTLYF. The CDR3 DNA, read in part, is TGTGCTAGCAGTCCTGGGGGGTCTCGGAACACCTTGTAC. The full variable domain, completed using reference TRBV29 and TRBJ2-4, is DMKVTQMPRYLIKRMGENVLLECGQDMSHETMYWYRQDPGLGLQLIYISYDVDSNSEGDIPKGYRVSRKKREHFSLILDSAKTNQTSVYFCASSPGGSRNTLYFGAGTRLSVL.

This clone was seen once. Germline and genes: mouse. The CDR3 end is not reached by the read, which stops 1 residue before it; the germline J gene fills it in. The V and J genes are TRBV20 and TRBJ2-3; 8 bases line up with TRBD2. V trimming: 0 bases; J trimming: 0 bases; junction bases outside the gene matches: 2. Germline-derived CDR1 and CDR2 are GFQATS and STVNSAI. This CDR3 region has 15 residues. The sequenced part of the CDR3 DNA is TGTGGTGCTAGGGATTGGGGGGGTAGTGCAGAAACGCTGTAT. Amino acids: CGARDWGGSAETLY. In full, the CDR3 is CGARDWGGSAETLYF.

Worth noting for this clone: Germline and genes here are mouse. The CDR3 sequence is CASTLGASAETLYF. Partial CDR3 DNA: TGTGCCAGCACCCTGGGGGCTAGTGCAGAAACGCTGTAT. The J gene is TRBJ2-3, the V gene TRBV13-3; tentatively, D is TRBD2 (7 bases). The read terminates 1 residue ahead of where the CDR3 ends, so the germline J gene completes it. The CDR3 contains 14 residues. V shed 6 bases and J shed 0 bases, with 11 bases lying between them. Per germline, CDR1 NNHDY and CDR2 SYVADS.

This clone was observed a handful of times. Each gene name is a mouse one. The CDR3 is cut off 1 residue early in the read; its end comes from the germline J gene. J is TRBJ2-7 and V is TRBV12-2, with D uncertain. The CDR3 is 11 amino acids. V shed 2 bases and J shed 7 bases, with 8 bases lying between them. Germline CDR1 and CDR2: SGHLS and HYDKME. The CDR3 bases that were read are TGTGCCAGCTCTCAGGGAGGGGAACAGTAC. Translation: CASSQGGEQY. Given in full, the CDR3 is CASSQGGEQYF.

A word on this clone: Gene and germline names: mouse. The sequenced fragment ends 1 residue before the CDR3 boundary, so the rest is inferred from the germline J gene. The chain is built from TRBV15 and TRBJ2-3, with 10 bases lining up with TRBD2. V lost 5 bases to trimming and J lost 2 bases; unmatched junction nucleotides: 1. CDR3 length: 14 residues. Germline values: CDR1 SGHND, CDR2 FRSKSL. CDR3: CASSDWGDAETLYF. The sequenced part of the CDR3 DNA is TGTGCCAGCAGTGACTGGGGGGATGCAGAAACGCTGTAT.

This clone was observed a single time. Mouse names are used for the genes. The DNA read from the CDR3 is TGTGCCAGCATCGGGACTGAAAACACCTTGTAC. This codes for CASIGTENTLY. The whole CDR3 sequence reads CASIGTENTLYF. V gene TRBV13-1 combines with J gene TRBJ2-4, with 7 bases fitting TRBD2. The CDR3 end is not reached by the read, which stops 1 residue before it; the germline J gene fills it in. Germline V gene data show CDR1 as NSHNY and CDR2 as SYGAGN. There are 12 residues in the CDR3. After removal of 6 bases from V and 4 bases from J, the junction contained 2 bases not matched to a gene.

A note on this clone: Gene names and germline match the mouse. The observed sequence ends 1 residue before the CDR3 terminus, with the missing tail filled in from the germline J gene. The J gene is TRBJ2-3, the V gene TRBV1; 9 bases agree with TRBD2. Looked up from germline, CDR1 is NSQYPW and CDR2 is LRSPGD (reference sequence). J was trimmed by 3 bases and V by 5 bases; bases with no gene match: 3. The CDR3 runs 14 residues. CDR3 bases read: TGCACCTGCAGTTCGACTGGGGGCGCAGAAACGCTGTAT. It translates to CTCSSTGGAETLY. The entire CDR3 reads CTCSSTGGAETLYF.

Turning to this clone: Gene and germline names: mouse. The CDR3 goes on 1 residue after the read ends, and that part is filled in from the germline J gene. This sequence joins TRBV1 and TRBJ1-6; 8 bases fit TRBD1. TRBJ1-6 has ORF status, its function being uncertain. Germline V gives CDR1 NSQYPW, CDR2 LRSPGD (reference sequence). Trimming took 1 base from V and 3 from J; bases not matched to a gene: 2. This CDR3 has 16 amino acids. The CDR3 loop reads CTCSAGTGIYNSPLYF. The DNA read from the CDR3 is TGCACCTGCAGTGCAGGGACAGGGATCTATAATTCGCCCCTCTAC.

This clone was counted only a few times. Germline and genes: mouse. CDR3 sequence: CASSIGGSDYTF. The sequenced CDR3 bases are TGTGCCAGCAGTATAGGTGGCTCCGACTACACC. The genes are TRBV19 and TRBJ1-2, with D unresolved. Read sequence stops 1 residue before the CDR3 end, and the germline J gene provides the missing end. The CDR3 totals 12 residues. Germline values: CDR1 FNHDT, CDR2 SITEND (reference sequence). The germline V and J ends were trimmed by 0 bases and 4 bases, with 4 bases remaining between them.

This clone occurred a few times. Gene names are mouse gene names. The read terminates 1 residue before the CDR3 end, so the remaining end is supplied by the germline J gene. The chain has TRBV3 and TRBJ1-4; 10 nucleotides align to TRBD1. There are 17 residues in the CDR3. CDR1 and CDR2 (germline): SNHLY, FYNGKV (reference sequence). V shed 3 bases, J shed 1 base, and the junction held 5 bases outside the gene matches. The CDR3 protein is CASSFPGQGSSNERLFF. CDR3 DNA (partial): TGTGCCAGCAGCTTTCCGGGACAGGGGAGTTCCAACGAAAGATTATTT.

This clone was observed a single time. Any gene name here is a mouse gene name. The CDR3 extends 1 residue past the end of the read, so its final part is completed from the germline J gene. The V and J genes are TRBV13-1 and TRBJ2-4; 11 bases are shared with TRBD2. This CDR3 contains 17 residues. After removal of 2 bases from V and 3 bases from J, the junction contained 8 bases not matched to a gene. Germline CDR1 and CDR2: NSHNY and SYGAGN. The part of the CDR3 DNA that was read is TGTGCCAGCAGTGAGATACTGGGGGGGCGAGAGCAAAACACCTTGTAC. This codes for CASSEILGGREQNTLY. Given in full, the CDR3 is CASSEILGGREQNTLYF.

As for this clone: Gene names denote mouse genes. The read ends 1 residue early relative to the CDR3; the germline J gene fills the gap. The chain combines TRBV15 with TRBJ2-3; TRBD2 agrees at 10 bases. Unmatched junction bases numbered 5, after V lost 5 bases and J lost 6 bases. This CDR3 contains 14 residues. CDR1 is SGHND, CDR2 FRSKSL, per germline. CDR3: CASSPLGGHETLYF. The covered CDR3 bases are TGTGCCAGCAGTCCCCTGGGGGGGCACGAAACGCTGTAT.

About this clone itself: Mouse gene names and germline throughout. The read stops 1 residue short of the end of the CDR3; the missing end is completed from the germline J gene. This chain connects TRBV31 to TRBJ2-5; TRBD1 is a possible D gene (5 bases). V was clipped by 0 bases and J by 4 bases, with 8 bases between them. Germline assignment: CDR1 GKSSPN and CDR2 SITVG. The CDR3 length is 13 residues. Partial CDR3 DNA: TGTGCCTGGAGTCTAGTGACAGAAGACACCCAGTAC. It is translated as CAWSLVTEDTQY. In full, the CDR3 reads CAWSLVTEDTQYF. Full variable domain (remainder filled in from reference TRBV31 and TRBJ2-5): AQTIHQWPVAEIKAVGSPLSLGCTIKGKSSPNLYWYWQATGGTLQQLFYSITVGQVESVVQLNLSASRPKDDQFILSTEKLLLSHSGFYLCAWSLVTEDTQYFGPGTRLLVL.